These 22 T cell receptor beta chains originate from one sample sequenced in a study of cytomegalovirus exposure and HLA in healthy donors. This table comes from immunoSEQ multiplex PCR, and its TCRdb copy is limited to in-frame clones, with some not included. The top ten hold roughly 1.9% of the sample, which has around 140,000 clones, around 93% seen once. Sequenced input: PBMCs. Every receptor here comes from a man between 18 and 29 years old in good health and CMV-seropositive.

Relative to its sample, this clone is large. The chain has TRBV6-5 and TRBJ2-3, with D possibly matching TRBD2 (5 bases). Trimming cost V 4 bases and J 0 bases, with 14 bases left between them. In germline, CDR1 is MNHEY, CDR2 SVGAGI. The CDR3 is 16 amino acids. The CDR3 spells CASSFELDLSTDTQYF. CDR3 DNA: TGTGCCAGCAGTTTCGAACTAGATTTGAGCACAGATACGCAGTATTTT.

The rearrangement joins TRBV15 to TRBJ1-2, with D unclear. The CDR3 contains 14 residues. The V end was cut by 1 base, the J end by 1 base, with 7 bases between. Germline loops: CDR1 LNHNV, CDR2 YYDKDF (reference sequence). The CDR3 region has the DNA TGTGCCACCAGCAGAGGTCAGATTAACTATGGCTACACCTTC. Protein: CATSRGQINYGYTF.

This clone was seen only once. V gene TRBV11-2 combines with J gene TRBJ2-1, with D uncertain. Germline CDR1 and CDR2: SGHAT and FQNNGV. Trimming took off 2 bases at V and 0 bases at J, with 8 bases between the two ends. CDR3 size: 15 residues. In DNA form, the CDR3 reads TGTGCCAGCAGCTTATCACTGAGCTCCTACAATGAGCAGTTCTTC. As protein: CASSLSLSSYNEQFF. Combining the CDR3 with reference TRBV11-2 and TRBJ2-1 gives the whole variable domain EAGVAQSPRYKIIEKRQSVAFWCNPISGHATLYWYQQILGQGPKLLIQFQNNGVVDDSQLPKDRFSAERLKGVDSTLKIQPAKLEDSAVYLCASSLSLSSYNEQFFGPGTRLTVL.

The rearrangement joins TRBV30 to TRBJ1-2, with a weak D call TRBD1 (6 bases). The CDR3 length is 12 residues. Germline values: CDR1 GTSNPN, CDR2 SVGIG (reference sequence). V lost 5 bases to trimming and J lost 4 bases, with 11 bases between them. CDR3 amino acids: CAWSDSTYGYTF. In nucleotides, the CDR3 is TGTGCCTGGTCGGACAGTACCTATGGCTACACCTTC. Full variable domain (missing parts from reference TRBV30 and TRBJ1-2): SQTIHQWPATLVQPVGSPLSLECTVEGTSNPNLYWYRQAAGRGLQLLFYSVGIGQISSEVPQNLSASRPQDRQFILSSKKLLLSDSGFYLCAWSDSTYGYTFGSGTRLTVV.

This clone was recorded a few times. This chain uses TRBV28 with TRBJ1-2; no clear D gene. CDR1 MDHEN and CDR2 SYDVKM come from the germline V gene. The CDR3 consists of 12 residues. V was cut by 1 base and J by 8 bases, with 8 bases left in between. This CDR3 reads CASSLFPSGYTF. CDR3 in DNA: TGTGCCAGCAGTTTATTTCCAAGCGGCTACACCTTC.

As for this clone: An end of the junction differs from the germline gene, which may be a read error. The V and J genes are TRBV30 and TRBJ1-2; maybe TRBD1 (5 bases). CDR3 length equals 11 residues. Germline-derived CDR1 and CDR2 are GTSNPN and SVGIG (reference sequence). CDR3 in amino acids: CAGRGGIGYTF. CDR3 coding DNA: TGTGCCGGGAGGGGAGGGATTGGCTACACCTTC.

This clone has only a few counts. This chain joins TRBV5-4 and TRBJ1-6; D is perhaps TRBD1 (6 bases). CDR3 length: 14 residues. V was trimmed by 0 bases and J by 11 bases, leaving 12 bases between them. CDR1 SGHNT and CDR2 YYREEE come from the germline V gene (reference sequence). The CDR3 sequence: CASSLGNRQAPLHF. In DNA, the CDR3 is TGTGCCAGCAGCTTGGGGAACCGACAGGCACCCCTCCACTTT.

J is TRBJ2-3 and V is TRBV19; the match to TRBD1 covers 8 bases. This CDR3 contains 14 residues. The V gene's germline CDR1 is LNHDA and CDR2 SQIVND (reference sequence). The ends lost 7 bases at V and 3 bases at J; junction bases unmatched: 6. CDR3 amino acids: CASTRTGYTDTQYF. DNA of the CDR3: TGTGCCAGTACACGGACAGGGTATACAGATACGCAGTATTTT.

The J gene is TRBJ2-3, the V gene TRBV19; 13 nucleotides match TRBD2. Trimming took 6 bases from V and 2 from J; bases not matched to a gene: 2. Germline V gene data show CDR1 as LNHDA and CDR2 as SQIVND (reference sequence). The CDR3 extends over 15 amino acids. The CDR3 DNA sequence: TGTGCCAGTAGCGGGACTAGCGGGAACACAGATACGCAGTATTTT. Translating gives CASSGTSGNTDTQYF.

This rearrangement joins TRBV27 to TRBJ2-5, with D possibly TRBD2 on 5 matching bases. The CDR3 extends over 16 amino acids. V lost 6 bases to trimming and J lost 5 bases, with 22 bases between them. Germline assignment: CDR1 MNHEY and CDR2 SMNVEV (reference sequence). CDR3: CASRPSSGWGRETQYF. The CDR3, as DNA: TGTGCCAGCAGGCCCTCCTCGGGATGGGGAAGGGAGACCCAGTACTTC.

CDR3 DNA: TGTGCCAGTAGTAAACAGGGGGCGCCGGTTGAGCAGTACTTC. It specifies CASSKQGAPVEQYF. The chain employs TRBV19 and TRBJ2-7; TRBD1 aligns across 9 bases. Germline CDR1 and CDR2: LNHDA and SQIVND (reference sequence). The CDR3 has 14 residues. V dropped 4 bases and J dropped 7; count of bases not matched to a gene: 8.

V usage is TRBV4-1 and J usage is TRBJ1-5; 9 positions agree with TRBD1. There are 14 residues in the CDR3. V dropped 4 bases and J dropped 7; count of bases not matched to a gene: 5. Germline V gene data show CDR1 as MGHRA and CDR2 as YSYEKL. In nucleotides, the CDR3 is TGCGCCAGCAGCCTACAGGGGGCAGGACAGCCCCAGCATTTT. It is translated as CASSLQGAGQPQHF.

CDR3 sequence: CASSLVLGSGANVLTF. The CDR3 DNA is TGTGCCAGCAGCTTGGTTCTAGGCTCTGGGGCCAACGTCCTGACTTTC. J is TRBJ2-6 and V is TRBV5-4; no clear D. V dropped 0 bases and J dropped 0 bases, with 7 bases sitting between them. CDR3 length equals 16 residues. CDR1 and CDR2 (germline): SGHNT, YYREEE (reference sequence).

This clone was picked up one time. The V call is TRBV2, the J call TRBJ2-2; 10 positions agree with TRBD1. This CDR3 comprises 16 residues. Germline V lookup: CDR1 SNHLY, CDR2 FYNNEI. Trimming at V came to 6 bases and at J to 1 base, leaving 5 bases not matched to a gene. CDR3: CASRGRDRGNTGELFF. In DNA, the CDR3 is TGTGCCAGCAGAGGCCGGGACAGGGGGAACACCGGGGAGCTGTTTTTT.

This sequence joins TRBV4-1 and TRBJ2-7; 12 nucleotides agree with TRBD2. The V and J ends lost 1 base and 2 bases, in that order; junction bases with no gene match: 6. The germline V gene encodes CDR1 MGHRA and CDR2 YSYEKL. The CDR3 runs 17 residues. The CDR3 loop reads CASSQGLAGGGAYEQYF. DNA of the CDR3: TGCGCCAGCAGCCAAGGGCTAGCGGGAGGGGGGGCCTACGAGCAGTACTTC.

V gene TRBV5-1 combines with J gene TRBJ1-2; 11 bases line up with TRBD1. This CDR3 contains 15 residues. V shed 7 bases, J shed 5 bases, and the junction held 10 bases outside the gene matches. Germline V gene data show CDR1 as SGHRS and CDR2 as YFSETQ. CDR3 bases: TGCGCCAGCCGAAAACCCGGACAGGGGGCTTATGGCTACACCTTC. Residues: CASRKPGQGAYGYTF.

The chain is built from TRBV27 and TRBJ1-5; unclear D gene. The CDR3 covers 14 residues. Trimming removed 3 bases from V and 2 bases from J, with 8 bases in between. Germline CDR1 is MNHEY and CDR2 is SMNVEV (reference sequence). The CDR3 DNA reads as TGTGCCAGCAGTTTCGGACTTGGCAATCAGCCCCAGCATTTT. It encodes CASSFGLGNQPQHF.

V and J are TRBV4-1 and TRBJ1-2; D may be TRBD1 (6 bases). Looked up from germline, CDR1 is MGHRA and CDR2 is YSYEKL. V dropped 0 bases and J dropped 3 bases, with 14 bases sitting between them. The CDR3 sequence is 16 residues long. CDR3 region: CASSQDEGGAHYGYTF. The CDR3 DNA follows: TGCGCCAGCAGCCAAGATGAAGGGGGTGCCCACTATGGCTACACCTTC.

The chain employs TRBV30 and TRBJ2-3; D perhaps matches TRBD2 (5 bases). The CDR3 is 13 residues long. Germline V gives CDR1 GTSNPN, CDR2 SVGIG (reference sequence). V lost 2 bases to trimming and J lost 4 bases, with 10 bases between them. As DNA, the CDR3 is TGTGCCTGGAGTAGGTCTAGCCCAGATACGCAGTATTTT. Translated, it gives CAWSRSSPDTQYF. The whole variable domain, remainder taken from reference TRBV30 and TRBJ2-3, is SQTIHQWPATLVQPVGSPLSLECTVEGTSNPNLYWYRQAAGRGLQLLFYSVGIGQISSEVPQNLSASRPQDRQFILSSKKLLLSDSGFYLCAWSRSSPDTQYFGPGTRLTVL.

J is TRBJ1-5 and V is TRBV29-1; 11 positions match TRBD1. Germline V gene lookup returns CDR1 SQVTM and CDR2 ANQGSEA. The CDR3 loop spans 16 amino acids. V shed 6 bases, J shed 5 bases, and the junction held 12 bases outside the gene matches. As DNA, the CDR3 is TGCAGCGTGGGAACGTCGGGACAGGGGGTGCATCAGCCCCAGCATTTT. Translation gives CSVGTSGQGVHQPQHF.

The chain combines TRBV5-1 with TRBJ1-1; 9 nucleotides agree with TRBD1. The CDR3 is 15 residues long. Germline lookup yields CDR1 SGHRS and CDR2 YFSETQ. With 4 bases clipped from V and 4 bases from J, the junction kept 8 bases outside the gene matches. The chain's CDR3 is CASSPRTGAGTEAFF. DNA for the CDR3: TGCGCCAGCAGCCCCCGGACAGGGGCGGGCACTGAAGCTTTCTTT.

J is TRBJ2-3 and V is TRBV30, with 13 nucleotides matching TRBD2. V lost 2 bases, J lost 3 bases, and 2 bases stayed unmatched. Germline V gene lookup returns CDR1 GTSNPN and CDR2 SVGIG (reference sequence). This CDR3 has 15 residues. The CDR3 nucleotides read TGTGCCTGGAGTATGGGACTAGCGGGGACAGATACGCAGTATTTT. Translated, it gives CAWSMGLAGTDTQYF.